This T cell receptor (beta chain) is drawn from a study of technical replicates of blood from a handful of donors. TCRdb's copy holds only in-frame clones and misses some; the assay was immunoSEQ multiplex PCR. The sample records tens of thousands of clones, roughly nine tenths being singletons. This CDR3 is 17 amino acids long. V was clipped by 0 bases and J by 0 bases; unmatched bases: 2. Looked up from germline, CDR1 is SGHNT and CDR2 is YYREEE (reference sequence). The sample taken for sequencing was PBMCs. This chain links TRBV5-4 with TRBJ2-3; 12 bases fit TRBD2. The receptor was derived from a human donor in good health. Some clones in this sample may be carry-over from other donors' samples. The CDR3 bases are TGTGCCAGCAGCTTGGCTAGCGGGGGGGTCAGCACAGATACGCAGTATTTT. This gives the protein CASSLASGGVSTDTQYF. Complete variable domain (other parts from reference TRBV5-4 and TRBJ2-3): ETGVTQSPTHLIKTRGQQVTLRCSSQSGHNTVSWYQQALGQGPQFIFQYYREEENGRGNFPPRFSGLQFPNYSSELNVNALELDDSALYLCASSLASGGVSTDTQYFGPGTRLTVL.